This is a list of T cell receptor beta chains from one sample in a study of PD-1 blockade in classical Hodgkin lymphoma. Data came from immunoSEQ multiplex PCR; TCRdb stores just in-frame clones and leaves some out. The profile covers 20,000 to 25,000 clones, with over 60% appearing a single time and 15% to 20% taken by the ten largest. The specimen comprised peripheral blood mononuclear cells (PBMCs), sampled before the fourth cycle of nivolumab. The receptors here all came from a human donor with classical Hodgkin lymphoma. Both conserved end residues are part of each CDR3. Each record gives: CDR3 protein, CDR3 DNA, J gene, clone size, D gene, V gene. A D gene is named only where the DNA matches it firmly. Clone size, where shown, is once, few, many, or a class for clones that have expanded.

CAISEVGGAKNIQYF | TGTGCCATCAGTGAGGTGGGGGGGGCCAAAAACATTCAGTACTTC | TRBJ2-4 | NA | TRBD2 | TRBV10-3
CASSLPGLAAYNEQFF | TGTGCCAGCAGCTTACCGGGACTAGCAGCCTACAATGAGCAGTTCTTC | TRBJ2-1 | NA | TRBD2 | TRBV7-9
CASSIDSYGYTF | TGTGCCAGTAGTATAGATTCCTATGGCTACACCTTC | TRBJ1-2 | NA | NA | TRBV19
CSVDRPGYQETQYF | TGCAGCGTAGACAGGCCAGGGTACCAAGAGACCCAGTACTTC | TRBJ2-5 | NA | NA | TRBV29-1
CASSPGAQTRYGYTF | TGTGCCAGCTCACCTGGGGCCCAGACCCGCTATGGCTACACCTTC | TRBJ1-2 | few | NA | TRBV18
CASSYPRVEEQYF | TGTGCCAGCAGCTATCCTCGGGTGGAAGAGCAGTACTTC | TRBJ2-7 | NA | NA | TRBV5-4
CASSIRGSHNEQFF | TGTGCCAGCAGTATCCGGGGTAGTCACAATGAGCAGTTCTTC | TRBJ2-1 | NA | NA | TRBV6-5
CASSQVSGGGNIQYF | TGCGCCAGCAGCCAAGTCAGTGGGGGCGGGAACATTCAGTACTTC | TRBJ2-4 | NA | NA | TRBV4-3
CASSGLGEPQHF | TGTGCCAGCAGCGGCCTGGGGGAGCCCCAGCATTTT | TRBJ1-5 | few | NA | TRBV9
CASSLAGVNNEQFF | TGTGCCAGCAGCTTAGCGGGAGTTAACAATGAGCAGTTCTTC | TRBJ2-1 | NA | NA | TRBV7-2
CASSITGTGGTQPQHF | TGTGCCAGCAGTATAACCGGGACAGGGGGAACTCAGCCCCAGCATTTT | TRBJ1-5 | NA | TRBD1 | TRBV28
CASRGTGWNQPQHF | TGTGCCTCCCGCGGGACAGGGTGGAATCAGCCCCAGCATTTT | TRBJ1-5 | few | TRBD1 | TRBV30
CASSQDAAGGRNEQFF | TGTGCCAGCAGCCAAGATGCAGCGGGAGGGCGGAATGAGCAGTTCTTC | TRBJ2-1 | NA | TRBD2 | TRBV4-2
CASGKTGEQYF | TGTGCCAGCGGCAAAACGGGTGAGCAGTACTTC | TRBJ2-7 | few | NA | TRBV5-4
CASSLYVGTYNEQFF | TGTGCCAGCAGTTTATATGTGGGAACCTACAATGAGCAGTTCTTC | TRBJ2-1 | NA | NA | TRBV28
CASSLGGVETEAFF | TGTGCCAGCAGCTTGGGTGGGGTTGAGACTGAAGCTTTCTTT | TRBJ1-1 | NA | NA | TRBV5-4
CASSMGQGGEKLFF | TGTGCCAGTAGTATGGGCCAGGGTGGCGAAAAACTGTTTTTT | TRBJ1-4 | NA | NA | TRBV19
CASSRGTMNTEAFF | TGTGCCAGCAGCCGGGGCACTATGAACACTGAAGCTTTCTTT | TRBJ1-1 | NA | NA | TRBV11-2
CASSYGMSSTDTQYF | TGTGCCAGCAGTTACGGGATGAGCAGCACAGATACGCAGTATTTT | TRBJ2-3 | NA | NA | TRBV6-6
CASRATSGGEATQYF | TGTGCCAGCAGGGCGACTAGCGGGGGCGAGGCGACCCAGTACTTC | TRBJ2-5 | once | TRBD2 | TRBV25-1
CASARTSYEQYF | TGTGCCAGCGCCCGTACCTCCTACGAGCAGTACTTC | TRBJ2-7 | NA | NA | TRBV27
CASSIGSGSSYNEQFF | TGTGCCAGTAGTATAGGTTCAGGGAGCTCCTACAATGAGCAGTTCTTC | TRBJ2-1 | NA | NA | TRBV19
CASSNGQLQNYGYTF | TGTGCCAGTAGTAATGGACAACTCCAAAACTATGGCTACACCTTC | TRBJ1-2 | NA | NA | TRBV19
CASSLGQTNEKLFF | TGCGCCAGCAGCTTGGGACAGACTAATGAAAAACTGTTTTTT | TRBJ1-4 | NA | NA | TRBV5-1
CASTPGVGGETQYF | TGTGCCAGCACTCCTGGGGTAGGGGGGGAGACCCAGTACTTC | TRBJ2-5 | NA | NA | TRBV6-5
CASSSRGQGAGNTIYF | TGTGCCAGCAGCTCGAGGGGACAGGGTGCTGGAAACACCATATATTTT | TRBJ1-3 | NA | TRBD1 | TRBV5-5
CASSSHGDYNYGYTF | TGTGCCAGCAGCTCCCATGGAGATTATAACTATGGCTACACCTTC | TRBJ1-2 | few | NA | TRBV7-8
CASSLGTATDTQYF | TGTGCCAGCAGCTTAGGTACAGCCACAGATACGCAGTATTTT | TRBJ2-3 | NA | NA | TRBV11-2
CASSVRGRMGTDTQYF | TGTGCCAGCAGCGTACGGGGCAGGATGGGCACAGATACGCAGTATTTT | TRBJ2-3 | NA | NA | TRBV9
CASSLYGGAYNEQFF | TGTGCCAGCAGCTTGTACGGGGGCGCCTACAATGAGCAGTTCTTC | TRBJ2-1 | NA | NA | TRBV5-6
CASSPSAGELFF | TGTGCCAGCAGTCCATCCGCCGGGGAGCTGTTTTTT | TRBJ2-2 | medium-sized | NA | TRBV6-6
CASSPVGQGGYTF | TGTGCCAGCTCACCTGTCGGACAAGGGGGCTACACCTTC | TRBJ1-2 | NA | NA | TRBV18
CASSQDRVSYNEQFF | TGTGCCAGCAGCCAAGATAGGGTTTCCTACAATGAGCAGTTCTTC | TRBJ2-1 | NA | NA | TRBV4-2
CSVPTGIAEAFF | TGCAGCGTTCCGACAGGGATCGCTGAAGCTTTCTTT | TRBJ1-1 | NA | TRBD1 | TRBV29-1
CASSIRDGTSGGGSYEQYF | TGTGCCAGTAGTATACGTGATGGGACTAGCGGGGGGGGATCCTACGAGCAGTACTTC | TRBJ2-7 | NA | TRBD2 | TRBV19
CASSVDPTYNYGYTF | TGTGCCAGCAGCGTAGATCCCACTTACAACTATGGCTACACCTTC | TRBJ1-2 | NA | NA | TRBV9
CASSPELDYGYTF | TGCGCCAGCAGCCCGGAGTTGGACTATGGCTACACCTTC | TRBJ1-2 | few | NA | TRBV5-1
CASSYYRSSYEQYF | TGTGCCAGCAGTTATTACAGGAGCTCCTACGAGCAGTACTTC | TRBJ2-7 | NA | NA | TRBV6-5
CASSPPLGGGGSPGELFF | TGTGCCAGCAGTCCCCCTTTAGGTGGAGGGGGGAGTCCCGGGGAGCTGTTTTTT | TRBJ2-2 | NA | NA | TRBV28
CASSITQDTEAFF | TGTGCCAGCAGTATAACCCAGGACACTGAAGCTTTCTTT | TRBJ1-1 | NA | NA | TRBV2
CAISPEGQGYSPLHF | TGTGCCATCAGCCCCGAGGGACAGGGATATTCACCCCTCCACTTT | TRBJ1-6 | few | TRBD1 | TRBV10-3
CASSQEATGARDTQYF | TGCGCCAGCAGCCAAGAGGCGACAGGAGCCCGGGATACGCAGTATTTT | TRBJ2-3 | NA | NA | TRBV4-3
CASSPTGTVNSYEQYF | TGTGCCAGCAGCCCCACCGGGACAGTGAACTCCTACGAGCAGTACTTC | TRBJ2-7 | NA | TRBD1 | TRBV7-2
CAISGGPQETQYF | TGTGCCATCAGTGGGGGGCCCCAAGAGACCCAGTACTTC | TRBJ2-5 | NA | NA | TRBV10-3
CASSSSPTSGHEQFF | TGTGCCAGCAGCAGTAGTCCCACTTCGGGTCATGAGCAGTTCTTC | TRBJ2-1 | once | NA | TRBV7-2
CASSYPGGSNYGYTF | TGTGCCAGCAGTTACCCCGGGGGATCAAACTATGGCTACACCTTC | TRBJ1-2 | NA | NA | TRBV6-6
CAWSAGTGEQYF | TGTGCCTGGAGTGCGGGGACGGGCGAGCAGTACTTC | TRBJ2-7 | NA | NA | TRBV30
CASSRLISGYNEQFF | TGTGCCAGCAGTCGTTTGATCTCGGGGTACAATGAGCAGTTCTTC | TRBJ2-1 | NA | NA | TRBV2
CASSGNQPQHF | TGTGCCAGCAGTGGTAATCAGCCCCAGCATTTT | TRBJ1-5 | NA | NA | TRBV6-6
CASSQTGGQETQYF | TGTGCCAGCAGCCAAACAGGGGGCCAAGAGACCCAGTACTTC | TRBJ2-5 | NA | TRBD1 | TRBV9
CASSTPTDSYEQYF | TGTGCCAGCAGTACCCCGACGGACTCCTACGAGCAGTACTTC | TRBJ2-7 | NA | NA | TRBV28
CASSVGQDTDTQYF | TGCGCCAGCAGCGTGGGACAAGACACAGATACGCAGTATTTT | TRBJ2-3 | NA | NA | TRBV5-1
CASSARGTYTGNTIYF | TGTGCCAGCAGTGCTCGCGGGACATATACTGGAAACACCATATATTTT | TRBJ1-3 | NA | NA | TRBV28
CASSPLGSNEQFF | TGTGCCAGCAGTCCCCTAGGATCCAATGAGCAGTTCTTC | TRBJ2-1 | NA | NA | TRBV6-5
CASSLTGGINSPLHF | TGTGCCAGCAGCTTAACCGGGGGGATCAATTCACCCCTCCACTTT | TRBJ1-6 | NA | NA | TRBV7-3
CASSPKDRPHEQYF | TGTGCCAGCAGCCCAAAGGACAGGCCCCACGAGCAGTACTTC | TRBJ2-7 | NA | TRBD1 | TRBV11-3
CASSEVQAGNTEAFF | TGTGCCAGCAGTGAAGTCCAGGCCGGAAACACTGAAGCTTTCTTT | TRBJ1-1 | NA | NA | TRBV2
CATGGTSTDTQYF | TGTGCCACCGGGGGGACTAGCACAGATACGCAGTATTTT | TRBJ2-3 | few | TRBD2 | TRBV10-3